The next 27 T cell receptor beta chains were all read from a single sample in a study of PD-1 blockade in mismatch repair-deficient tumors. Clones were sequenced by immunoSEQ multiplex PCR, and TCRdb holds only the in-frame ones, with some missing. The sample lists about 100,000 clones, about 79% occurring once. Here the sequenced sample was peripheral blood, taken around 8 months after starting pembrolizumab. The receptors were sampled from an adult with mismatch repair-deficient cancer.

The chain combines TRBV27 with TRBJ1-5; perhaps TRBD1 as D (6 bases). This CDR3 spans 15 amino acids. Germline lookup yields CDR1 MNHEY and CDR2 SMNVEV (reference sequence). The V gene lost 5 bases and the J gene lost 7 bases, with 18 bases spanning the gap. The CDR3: CASSMRGTPDQPQHF. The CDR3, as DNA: TGTGCCAGCAGTATGAGAGGGACACCGGACCAGCCCCAGCATTTT.

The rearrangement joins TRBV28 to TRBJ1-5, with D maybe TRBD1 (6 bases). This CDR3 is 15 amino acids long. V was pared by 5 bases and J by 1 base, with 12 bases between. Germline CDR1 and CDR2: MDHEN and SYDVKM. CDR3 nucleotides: TGTGCCAGCAGTACCGGGACACTGAGCAATCAGCCCCAGCATTTT. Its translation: CASSTGTLSNQPQHF.

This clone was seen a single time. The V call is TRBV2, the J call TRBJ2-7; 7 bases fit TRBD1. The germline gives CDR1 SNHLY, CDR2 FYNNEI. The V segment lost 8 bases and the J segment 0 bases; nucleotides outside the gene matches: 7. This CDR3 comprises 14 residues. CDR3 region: CASGWTGISYEQYF. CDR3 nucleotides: TGTGCCAGCGGCTGGACAGGTATCTCCTACGAGCAGTACTTC.

The chain's CDR3 is CASSQDSSANTGELFF. The CDR3 bases are TGTGCCAGCAGCCAAGATTCGTCAGCGAACACCGGGGAGCTGTTTTTT. The chain recombines TRBV14 with TRBJ2-2; unclear D gene. CDR3 size: 16 residues. Germline CDR1 and CDR2: SGHDN and FVKESK. Trimming took off 0 bases at V and 0 bases at J, with 8 bases between the two ends.

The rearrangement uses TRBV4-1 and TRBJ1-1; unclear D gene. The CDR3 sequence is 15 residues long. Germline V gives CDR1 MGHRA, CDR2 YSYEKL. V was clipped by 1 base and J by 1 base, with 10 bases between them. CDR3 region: CASSQAPLSNTEAFF. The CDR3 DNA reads TGCGCCAGCAGCCAAGCCCCCCTTTCGAACACTGAAGCTTTCTTT.

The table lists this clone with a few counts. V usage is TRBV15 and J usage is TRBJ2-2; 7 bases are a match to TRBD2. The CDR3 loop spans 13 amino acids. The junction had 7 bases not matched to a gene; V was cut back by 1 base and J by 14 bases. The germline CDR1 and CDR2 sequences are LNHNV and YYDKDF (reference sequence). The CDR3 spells CATSRVGTIELFF. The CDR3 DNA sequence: TGTGCCACCAGCAGAGTAGGGACTATAGAACTGTTTTTT. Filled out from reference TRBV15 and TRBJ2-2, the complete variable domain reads DAMVIQNPRYQVTQFGKPVTLSCSQTLNHNVMYWYQQKSSQAPKLLFHYYDKDFNNEADTPDNFQSRRPNTSFCFLDIRSPGLGDTAMYLCATSRVGTIELFFGEGSRLTVL.

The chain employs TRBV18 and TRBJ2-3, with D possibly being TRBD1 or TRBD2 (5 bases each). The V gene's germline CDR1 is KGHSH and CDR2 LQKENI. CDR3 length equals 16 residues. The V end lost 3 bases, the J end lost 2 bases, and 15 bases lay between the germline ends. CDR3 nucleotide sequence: TGTGCCAGCTCACCCAAATTTGGGACGGACACAGATACGCAGTATTTT. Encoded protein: CASSPKFGTDTDTQYF.

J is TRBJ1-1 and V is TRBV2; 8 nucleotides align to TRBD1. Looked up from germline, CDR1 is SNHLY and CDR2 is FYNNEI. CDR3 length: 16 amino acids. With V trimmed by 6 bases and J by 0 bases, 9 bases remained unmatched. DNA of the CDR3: TGTGCCAGCAGCATAACAACGGACAGGGTGAACACTGAAGCTTTCTTT. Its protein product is CASSITTDRVNTEAFF.

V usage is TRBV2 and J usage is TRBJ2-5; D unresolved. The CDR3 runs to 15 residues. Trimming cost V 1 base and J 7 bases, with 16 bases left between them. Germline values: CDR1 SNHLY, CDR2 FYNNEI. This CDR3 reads CASSEEYGSRRTQYF. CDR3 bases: TGTGCCAGCAGTGAAGAATACGGATCTAGACGGACCCAGTACTTC.

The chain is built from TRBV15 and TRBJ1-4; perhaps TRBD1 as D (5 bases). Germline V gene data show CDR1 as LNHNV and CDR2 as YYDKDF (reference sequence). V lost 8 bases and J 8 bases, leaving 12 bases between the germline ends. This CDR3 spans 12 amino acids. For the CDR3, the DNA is TGTGCCACCCGTAGGAGGGGAGAAAAACTGTTTTTT. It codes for CATRRRGEKLFF.

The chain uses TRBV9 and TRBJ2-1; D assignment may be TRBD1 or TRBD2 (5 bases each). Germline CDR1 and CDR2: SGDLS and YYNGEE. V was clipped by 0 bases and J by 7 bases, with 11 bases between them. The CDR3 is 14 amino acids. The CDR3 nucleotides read TGTGCCAGCAGCGTAGACGGGACGCCGAATGAGCAGTTCTTC. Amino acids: CASSVDGTPNEQFF.

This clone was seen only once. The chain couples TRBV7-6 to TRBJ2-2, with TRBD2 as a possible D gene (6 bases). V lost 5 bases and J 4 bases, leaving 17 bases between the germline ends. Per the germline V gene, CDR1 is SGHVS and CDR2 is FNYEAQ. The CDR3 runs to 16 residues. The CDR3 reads CASSDRGGGVTGELFF. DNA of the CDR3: TGTGCCAGCAGCGATCGTGGGGGAGGCGTCACCGGGGAGCTGTTTTTT. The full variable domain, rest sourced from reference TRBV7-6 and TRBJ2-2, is GAGVSQSPRYKVTKRGQDVALRCDPISGHVSLYWYRQALGQGPEFLTYFNYEAQQDKSGLPNDRFSAERPEGSISTLTIQRTEQRDSAMYRCASSDRGGGVTGELFFGEGSRLTVL.

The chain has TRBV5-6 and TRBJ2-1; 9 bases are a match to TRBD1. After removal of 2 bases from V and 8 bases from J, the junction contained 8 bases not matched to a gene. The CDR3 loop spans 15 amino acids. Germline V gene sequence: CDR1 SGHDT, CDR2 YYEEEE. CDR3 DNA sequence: TGTGCCAGCAGCTTAATACAGGGGGCGTTGGATGAGCAGTTCTTC. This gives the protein CASSLIQGALDEQFF.

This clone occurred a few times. CDR3 coding DNA: TGTGCCAGCAGCAATGCAAGCGCAACCTCCCTGGGGGAGGAGCAGTTCTTC. Protein: CASSNASATSLGEEQFF. V usage is TRBV5-5 and J usage is TRBJ2-1; perhaps D is TRBD1 or TRBD2 (5 bases each). The CDR3 extends over 17 amino acids. The V and J ends lost 4 bases and 10 bases respectively, with 27 bases between them. The germline V gene encodes CDR1 SGHKS and CDR2 YYEKEE (reference sequence).

Written as DNA, the CDR3 is TGCGCCAGCAGCTTGGACGATCCAGGGGGCACGACTGAAGCTTTCTTT. Translation: CASSLDDPGGTTEAFF. This chain uses TRBV5-1 with TRBJ1-1; TRBD1 agrees at 8 bases. The junction had 9 bases not matched to a gene; V was cut back by 0 bases and J by 5 bases. This CDR3 is 16 amino acids long. Per the germline V gene, CDR1 is SGHRS and CDR2 is YFSETQ. Filled out from reference TRBV5-1 and TRBJ1-1, the complete variable domain reads KAGVTQTPRYLIKTRGQQVTLSCSPISGHRSVSWYQQTPGQGLQFLFEYFSETQRNKGNFPGRFSGRQFSNSRSEMNVSTLELGDSALYLCASSLDDPGGTTEAFFGQGTRLTVV.

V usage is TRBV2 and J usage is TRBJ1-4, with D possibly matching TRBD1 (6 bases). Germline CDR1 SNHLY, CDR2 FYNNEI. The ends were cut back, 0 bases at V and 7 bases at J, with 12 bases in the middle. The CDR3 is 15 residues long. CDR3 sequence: CASSEAYRVGEKLFF. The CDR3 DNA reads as TGTGCCAGCAGTGAAGCCTACAGGGTTGGTGAAAAACTGTTTTTT.

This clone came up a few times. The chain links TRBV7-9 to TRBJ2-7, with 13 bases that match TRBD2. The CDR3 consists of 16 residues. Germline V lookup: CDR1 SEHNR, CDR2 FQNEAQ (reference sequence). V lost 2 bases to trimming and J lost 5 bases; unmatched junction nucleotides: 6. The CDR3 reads CASSLRGLAGYHEQYF. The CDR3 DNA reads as TGTGCCAGCAGCTTAAGGGGACTAGCGGGATACCACGAGCAGTACTTC.

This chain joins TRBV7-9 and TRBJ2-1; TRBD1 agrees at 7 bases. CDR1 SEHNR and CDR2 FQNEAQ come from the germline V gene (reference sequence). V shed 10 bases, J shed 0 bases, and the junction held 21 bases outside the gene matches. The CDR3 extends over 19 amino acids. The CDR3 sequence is CATSTRQGRGAYSYNEQFF. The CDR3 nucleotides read TGTGCCACCTCGACACGACAGGGCCGAGGTGCTTACTCCTACAATGAGCAGTTCTTC.

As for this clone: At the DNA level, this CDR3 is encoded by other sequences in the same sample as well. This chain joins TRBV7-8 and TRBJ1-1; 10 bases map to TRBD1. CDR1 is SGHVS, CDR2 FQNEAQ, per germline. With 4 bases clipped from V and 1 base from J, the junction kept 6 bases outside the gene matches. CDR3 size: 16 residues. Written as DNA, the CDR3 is TGTGCCAGCAGCTCCCGGGACAGGGGATCGAACACTGAAGCTTTCTTT. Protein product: CASSSRDRGSNTEAFF.

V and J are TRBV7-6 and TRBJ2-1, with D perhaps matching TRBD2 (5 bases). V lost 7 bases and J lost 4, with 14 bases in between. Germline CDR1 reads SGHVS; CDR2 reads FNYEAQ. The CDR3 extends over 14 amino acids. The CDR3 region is CASTTPGKYNEQFF. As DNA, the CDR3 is TGTGCCAGCACCACCCCGGGGAAATACAATGAGCAGTTCTTC.

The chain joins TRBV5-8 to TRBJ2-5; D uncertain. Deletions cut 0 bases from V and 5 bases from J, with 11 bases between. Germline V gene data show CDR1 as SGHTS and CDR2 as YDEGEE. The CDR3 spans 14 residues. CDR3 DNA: TGTGCCAGCAGCTTGGTTGTAGGACGGGAGACCCAGTACTTC. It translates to CASSLVVGRETQYF.

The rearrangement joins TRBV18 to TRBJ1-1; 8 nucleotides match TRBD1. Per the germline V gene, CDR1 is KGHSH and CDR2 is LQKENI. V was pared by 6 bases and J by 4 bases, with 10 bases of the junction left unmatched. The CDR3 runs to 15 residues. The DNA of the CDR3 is TGTGCCAGCTCTCCTGTACAGGGGGTGGGCACTGAAGCTTTCTTT. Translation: CASSPVQGVGTEAFF.

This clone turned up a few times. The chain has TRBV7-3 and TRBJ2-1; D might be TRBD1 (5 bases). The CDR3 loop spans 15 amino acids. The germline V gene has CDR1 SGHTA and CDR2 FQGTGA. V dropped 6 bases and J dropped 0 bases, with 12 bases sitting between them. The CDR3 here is CASSSRQGSYNEQFF. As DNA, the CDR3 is TGTGCCAGCAGTAGCAGGCAGGGCTCCTACAATGAGCAGTTCTTC.

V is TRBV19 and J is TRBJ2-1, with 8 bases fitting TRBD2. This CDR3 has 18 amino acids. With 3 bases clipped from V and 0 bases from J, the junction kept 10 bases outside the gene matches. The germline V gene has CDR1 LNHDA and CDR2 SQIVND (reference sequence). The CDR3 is CASSIRLAGAYSYNEQFF. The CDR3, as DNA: TGTGCCAGTAGTATTCGGCTAGCGGGCGCGTACTCCTACAATGAGCAGTTCTTC.

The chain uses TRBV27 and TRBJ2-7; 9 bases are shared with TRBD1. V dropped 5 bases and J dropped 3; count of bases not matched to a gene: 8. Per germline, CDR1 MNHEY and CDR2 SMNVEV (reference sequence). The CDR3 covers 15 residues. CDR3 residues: CASSTGTGTYYEQYF. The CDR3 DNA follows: TGTGCCAGCAGTACGGGGACAGGGACGTACTACGAGCAGTACTTC.

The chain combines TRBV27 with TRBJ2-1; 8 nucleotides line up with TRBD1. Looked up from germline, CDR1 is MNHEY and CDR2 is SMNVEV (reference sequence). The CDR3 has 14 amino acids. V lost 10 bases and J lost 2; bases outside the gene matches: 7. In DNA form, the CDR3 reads TGTGCCACCACCCGGACAGGGACCTACAATGAGCAGTTCTTC. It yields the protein CATTRTGTYNEQFF.

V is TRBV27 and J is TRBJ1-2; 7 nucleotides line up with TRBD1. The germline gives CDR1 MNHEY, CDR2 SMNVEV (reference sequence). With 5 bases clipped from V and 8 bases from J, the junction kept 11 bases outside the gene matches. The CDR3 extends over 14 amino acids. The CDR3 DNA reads TGTGCCAGCAGTCCCGGGACAGCGACAAGGGGCTACACCTTC. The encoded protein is CASSPGTATRGYTF.